Sequencing of this T cell receptor beta chain was carried out in a study of blood T cell repertoires in COVID-19. Study context: The study drew acute and convalescent COVID-19 samples from the United States, Italy and Spain. PBMCs, B-cell-depleted T cells, or T cells were the source of the cDNA or gDNA that made up the material.

The V gene end was trimmed by 10 bases and the J gene end by 10 bases; junction bases not matched to a gene: 12. This CDR3 spans 13 amino acids. Germline-derived CDR1 and CDR2 are KGHDR and SFDVKD. In this sample, this clone turned up a few times. Original processing notes: Reference gene primer amplification gave nucleated cell count estimates. Assay used: immunoSEQ multiplex PCR; TCRdb lists only in-frame clones, some missing. V and J calls and clone size are those listed in that table; D and trimming were worked out from the DNA. This sample yields roughly 200,000 clones, of which about four fifths are seen a single time; just over 8.5% belongs to the top ten.

The chain couples TRBV24-1 to TRBJ1-2; 9 bases are a match to TRBD1. The sequenced sample was peripheral blood. This clonotype was obtained from a man aged 35-49 years with active or convalescent COVID-19. This chain's CDR3 is CATMGQGLKDYTF. As DNA, the CDR3 is TGTGCCACGATGGGACAGGGCCTGAAGGACTACACCTTC.